What follows are 27 T cell receptor beta chains derived from one specimen sequenced in a study of blood T cell repertoires in COVID-19. Here immunoSEQ multiplex PCR was the method, and the copy in TCRdb shows in-frame clones only, minus some. Of tens of thousands of clones listed, 85% are singletons. Sequences were obtained from peripheral blood. These receptor sequences come from a man aged 50 to 60 with COVID-19, enrolled during active disease.

This clone was counted only a few times. The CDR3 bases are TGTGCCTGGAGTCGAAACAGGGGCCCAAGGAATGGCTACACCTTC. Amino acids: CAWSRNRGPRNGYTF. This rearrangement joins TRBV30 to TRBJ1-2; TRBD1 matches at 7 bases. This CDR3 is 15 amino acids long. Germline V gives CDR1 GTSNPN, CDR2 SVGIG (reference sequence). The V segment lost 2 bases and the J segment 6 bases; nucleotides outside the gene matches: 12.

V is TRBV12-3 or TRBV12-4 and J is TRBJ1-1; TRBD1 agrees at 8 bases. The CDR3 is 13 amino acids. Losses at the gene ends were 6 bases for V and 3 bases for J; bases not matched to a gene: 3. DNA for the CDR3: TGTGCCAGCAGCCCGACAGGGGACACTGAAGCTTTCTTT. Its protein product is CASSPTGDTEAFF.

The CDR3 DNA is TGTGCCAGCTCACAACGAGGGGGCGCGGGCTATGGCTACACCTTC. It codes for CASSQRGGAGYGYTF. V gene TRBV18 combines with J gene TRBJ1-2; TRBD1 aligns across 7 bases. This CDR3 spans 15 amino acids. The germline CDR1 and CDR2 sequences are KGHSH and LQKENI. With 4 bases clipped from V and 4 bases from J, the junction kept 9 bases outside the gene matches.

V usage is TRBV7-2 and J usage is TRBJ2-1; TRBD1 aligns across 12 bases. The CDR3 is 13 amino acids. Germline trimming cut 6 bases from V and 9 bases from J; bases unmatched to any gene: 3. Germline V gene lookup returns CDR1 SGHTA and CDR2 FQGNSA. DNA for the CDR3: TGTGCCAGCAGTCGGGACAGGGGGCTTGAGCAGTTCTTC. Translation: CASSRDRGLEQFF.

The genes are TRBV28 and TRBJ1-5, with D possibly matching TRBD1 (6 bases). The length of the CDR3 is 14 residues. Looked up from germline, CDR1 is MDHEN and CDR2 is SYDVKM. The V end lost 7 bases, the J end lost 11 bases, and 21 bases lay between the germline ends. This CDR3 reads CASNSGTPLWSQHF. In nucleotides, the CDR3 is TGTGCCAGCAATTCTGGGACACCCCTATGGTCCCAGCATTTT.

The chain links TRBV6-1 to TRBJ2-1; D possibly corresponds to TRBD2 (6 bases). Between the trimmed V and J ends, which lost 4 bases and 1 base, there was a span of 20 bases. The germline CDR1 and CDR2 sequences are MNHNS and SASEGT. There are 18 residues in the CDR3. CDR3 sequence (DNA): TGTGCCAGCAGTGGGGGGGTCCCAACGTTCGGATCCTACAATGAGCAGTTCTTC. As protein: CASSGGVPTFGSYNEQFF.

This clone has only a few counts. The V gene is TRBV6-5, the J gene TRBJ1-1, with TRBD1 matching over 7 bases. The CDR3 is 14 residues long. CDR1 and CDR2 from the germline V gene are MNHEY and SVGAGI. V lost 6 bases and J lost 1; bases outside the gene matches: 5. For the CDR3, the DNA is TGTGCCAGCAGCGAGGGACAGCGGAACACTGAAGCTTTCTTT. Amino acids: CASSEGQRNTEAFF.

The J gene is TRBJ1-4, the V gene TRBV5-1, with a tentative D call TRBD1 (6 bases). This CDR3 is built from 16 residues. The germline V and J ends were trimmed by 1 base and 7 bases, with 17 bases remaining between them. CDR1 is SGHRS and CDR2 is YFSETQ in the germline V gene. DNA of the CDR3: TGCGCCAGCAGCTTGTCCCCCGGGGGGCTTGGTGAAAAACTGTTTTTT. Residues: CASSLSPGGLGEKLFF.

The gene calls are TRBV5-6 and TRBJ1-6; 9 nucleotides align to TRBD1. The V gene's germline CDR1 is SGHDT and CDR2 YYEEEE. The CDR3 length is 15 residues. Losses at the gene ends were 4 bases for V and 10 bases for J; bases not matched to a gene: 9. In DNA form, the CDR3 reads TGTGCCAGCAGCCGTGGACAGGGGTTGGGCTCACCCCTCCACTTT. Translated: CASSRGQGLGSPLHF.

V usage is TRBV10-3 and J usage is TRBJ1-6; TRBD1 agrees at 7 bases. Trimming removed 5 bases from V and 5 bases from J; junction bases left unmatched: 3. The germline V gene has CDR1 ENHRY and CDR2 SYGVKD. The CDR3 contains 14 residues. The CDR3 DNA reads TGTGCCATCAGTTCCGGGACAGATAATTCACCCCTCCACTTT. Translated, it gives CAISSGTDNSPLHF.

The chain joins TRBV30 to TRBJ1-4; 9 bases map to TRBD1. CDR3 length: 18 amino acids. Looked up from germline, CDR1 is GTSNPN and CDR2 is SVGIG (reference sequence). J was trimmed by 6 bases and V by 0 bases; bases with no gene match: 14. For the CDR3, the DNA is TGTGCCTGGAGTGTATTTACAGGGGGCTTCGCGAGGGATGAAAAACTGTTTTTT. Its translation is CAWSVFTGGFARDEKLFF.

J is TRBJ1-1 and V is TRBV10-3, with D maybe TRBD1 (5 bases). The germline CDR1 and CDR2 sequences are ENHRY and SYGVKD. Trimming left V 8 bases short and J 4 bases short, with 11 bases between. This CDR3 region has 12 residues. The CDR3 bases are TGTGCCATCGGCAGCGGGGGCACTGAAGCTTTCTTT. Its translation: CAIGSGGTEAFF.

This clone was seen only once. J is TRBJ1-5 and V is TRBV6-5; TRBD1 matches at 9 bases. V lost 0 bases and J lost 7; bases outside the gene matches: 4. The CDR3 spans 15 residues. CDR1 and CDR2 (germline): MNHEY, SVGAGI. The CDR3 spells CASSYSWTGDQPQHF. The CDR3 region has the DNA TGTGCCAGCAGTTACTCGTGGACAGGGGACCAGCCCCAGCATTTT.

The chain combines TRBV6-5 with TRBJ2-7; 7 bases are a match to TRBD2. This CDR3 comprises 16 residues. V was clipped by 4 bases and J by 0 bases; unmatched bases: 9. Per the germline V gene, CDR1 is MNHEY and CDR2 is SVGAGI. The CDR3 sequence: CASSSQIAGSSYEQYF. CDR3 bases: TGTGCCAGCAGTTCTCAAATAGCGGGTAGCTCCTACGAGCAGTACTTC.

The chain combines TRBV13 with TRBJ2-7; TRBD2 matches at 7 bases. Germline V gene lookup returns CDR1 PRHDT and CDR2 FYEKMQ (reference sequence). The CDR3 runs 16 residues. V lost 4 bases and J lost 3; bases outside the gene matches: 12. In DNA form, the CDR3 reads TGTGCCAGCAGCTGGGGCGGGGCTAGCGGTTTCTACGAGCAGTACTTC. It is translated as CASSWGGASGFYEQYF.

The J gene is TRBJ2-5, the V gene TRBV27; a possible D gene is TRBD1 (5 bases). This CDR3 is built from 15 residues. The germline V gene has CDR1 MNHEY and CDR2 SMNVEV (reference sequence). The V end lost 5 bases, the J end lost 0 bases, and 13 bases lay between the germline ends. The CDR3 sequence is CASSVGPGYQETQYF. The CDR3 DNA reads TGTGCCAGCAGTGTAGGGCCAGGGTACCAAGAGACCCAGTACTTC.

V gene TRBV18 combines with J gene TRBJ1-2, with 11 bases matching TRBD1. V dropped 3 bases and J dropped 2; count of bases not matched to a gene: 2. The germline V gene has CDR1 KGHSH and CDR2 LQKENI. This CDR3 comprises 15 residues. The CDR3 bases are TGTGCCAGCTCACCCGGACAGGGGGCGAACTATGGCTACACCTTC. This sequence encodes CASSPGQGANYGYTF.

This chain links TRBV5-1 with TRBJ1-6, with D unclear. This CDR3 is built from 16 residues. Germline V gene sequence: CDR1 SGHRS, CDR2 YFSETQ. The V gene lost 4 bases and the J gene lost 9 bases, with 20 bases spanning the gap. CDR3 sequence (DNA): TGCGCCAGCAGCCTTAGTCCGGGAGAAGCCAGTTCACCCCTCCACTTT. Its translation: CASSLSPGEASSPLHF.

The V and J genes are TRBV27 and TRBJ1-2; D is unclear. Trimming took 4 bases from V and 5 from J, leaving 11 bases between them. Germline loops: CDR1 MNHEY, CDR2 SMNVEV (reference sequence). The CDR3 loop spans 13 amino acids. This chain's CDR3 is CASSSLEAYGYTF. The CDR3 region has the DNA TGTGCCAGCAGTTCCCTCGAAGCTTATGGCTACACCTTC.

The chain couples TRBV7-2 to TRBJ1-5; TRBD1 is a possible D gene (6 bases). V was clipped by 1 base and J by 5 bases, with 12 bases between them. The CDR3 consists of 15 residues. CDR1 and CDR2 (germline): SGHTA, FQGNSA. CDR3 residues: CASSLVATGYQPQHF. CDR3 DNA: TGTGCCAGCAGCTTAGTGGCGACAGGTTATCAGCCCCAGCATTTT. The complete variable domain, with remaining parts taken from reference TRBV7-2 and TRBJ1-5, reads GAGVSQSPSNKVTEKGKDVELRCDPISGHTALYWYRQSLGQGLEFLIYFQGNSAPDKSGLPSDRFSAERTGGSVSTLTIQRTQQEDSAVYLCASSLVATGYQPQHFGDGTRLSIL.

This sequence joins TRBV2 and TRBJ2-6; D is possibly TRBD2 (7 bases). The CDR3 extends over 15 amino acids. The V gene's germline CDR1 is SNHLY and CDR2 FYNNEI. V was shortened by 4 bases and J by 2 bases, with 9 bases between the two germline ends. The CDR3 bases are TGTGCCAGCAGTGTGGGGGGGCCTGGGGCCAACGTCCTGACTTTC. Its translation is CASSVGGPGANVLTF.

The chain links TRBV6-5 to TRBJ1-3; TRBD1 matches 10 bases. The germline CDR1 and CDR2 sequences are MNHEY and SVGAGI. This CDR3 has 14 amino acids. Germline trimming cut 6 bases from V and 5 bases from J; bases unmatched to any gene: 4. CDR3 protein: CASRGQGVRNTIYF. CDR3 nucleotide sequence: TGTGCCAGCAGAGGACAGGGGGTACGAAACACCATATATTTT.

The J gene is TRBJ2-1, the V gene TRBV9; 9 bases map to TRBD1. This CDR3 has 15 residues. CDR1 and CDR2 from the germline V gene are SGDLS and YYNGEE. V shed 3 bases and J 4 bases; nucleotides not matched to a gene: 5. The CDR3 bases are TGTGCCAGCAGCGCCCGGGACAGGGATTACAATGAGCAGTTCTTC. Encoded protein: CASSARDRDYNEQFF.

This chain connects TRBV5-4 to TRBJ2-5; 10 nucleotides align to TRBD2. CDR1 and CDR2 (germline): SGHNT, YYREEE (reference sequence). The V segment lost 4 bases and the J segment 4 bases; nucleotides outside the gene matches: 13. This CDR3 contains 17 residues. This chain's CDR3 is CASSHPGSSGRLETQYF. The CDR3 DNA reads TGTGCCAGCAGCCATCCCGGCAGTAGCGGGAGGTTAGAGACCCAGTACTTC. Full variable domain (missing parts from reference TRBV5-4 and TRBJ2-5): ETGVTQSPTHLIKTRGQQVTLRCSSQSGHNTVSWYQQALGQGPQFIFQYYREEENGRGNFPPRFSGLQFPNYSSELNVNALELDDSALYLCASSHPGSSGRLETQYFGPGTRLLVL.

This clone was counted a few times. The chain is built from TRBV5-3 and TRBJ2-1; 8 bases line up with TRBD2. TRBV5-3 is an ORF; its function is uncertain. The CDR3 loop spans 16 amino acids. V trimming: 4 bases; J trimming: 5 bases; junction bases outside the gene matches: 11. The CDR3 DNA reads as TGTGCCAGAAGCGTCCTACCCGGGACTAGGGACAATGAGCAGTTCTTC. It encodes CARSVLPGTRDNEQFF.

The chain employs TRBV11-2 and TRBJ2-7, with 9 positions matching TRBD2. The CDR3 is 15 residues long. J lost 7 bases, V lost 5 bases, and 12 bases had no gene match. CDR1 and CDR2 from the germline V gene are SGHAT and FQNNGV. CDR3 DNA: TGTGCCAGCAGCGAAAATAGCGGGAGCCGTCTAGAGCAGTACTTC. It yields the protein CASSENSGSRLEQYF.

This clone has only a few counts. This sequence joins TRBV28 and TRBJ1-1; no reliable D call. Trimming cost V 5 bases and J 5 bases, with 12 bases left between them. Germline assignment: CDR1 MDHEN and CDR2 SYDVKM. There are 13 residues in the CDR3. The CDR3 DNA sequence: TGTGCCAGCAGTCTTCCTCCGGGGACTGAAGCTTTCTTT. Amino acid sequence: CASSLPPGTEAFF. Full variable domain (remainder filled in from reference TRBV28 and TRBJ1-1): DVKVTQSSRYLVKRTGEKVFLECVQDMDHENMFWYRQDPGLGLRLIYFSYDVKMKEKGDIPEGYSVSREKKERFSLILESASTNQTSMYLCASSLPPGTEAFFGQGTRLTVV.